This is a list of T cell receptor beta chains from one sample in a study of PD-1 blockade in classical Hodgkin lymphoma. Clones were sequenced by immunoSEQ multiplex PCR, and TCRdb holds only the in-frame ones, with some missing. This sample has fewer than 55,000 clones, with around 80% found just once. This specimen consisted of peripheral blood mononuclear cells (PBMCs), obtained before the fourth cycle of nivolumab. Receptor source: a human donor with classical Hodgkin lymphoma. Each CDR3 is given with its conserved first and last residue.

TRBJ1-1,TRBV2,CASSDSGLGEAFF
TRBJ1-1,TRBV28,CASSFVHNTEAFF
TRBJ2-7,TRBV12-5,CASAQGREQYF
TRBJ2-1,TRBV7-7,CASGTGLPNEQFF
TRBJ1-1,TRBV11-3,CASSRGQGFKTEAFF
TRBJ1-2,TRBV4-3,CASTSLAGRGGGGYTF
TRBJ2-6,TRBV7-9,CASSLWGTGRNGANVLTF
TRBJ1-2,TRBV5-6,CASSLRGNYGYTF
TRBJ1-3,TRBV27,CASSRTGVSGNTIYF
TRBJ1-4,TRBV28,CASSGGTDNEKLFF
TRBJ2-5,TRBV5-8,CASSALQGARRATQYF
TRBJ2-2,TRBV4-2,CASSQEGMGGVLTGELFF
TRBJ2-1,TRBV5-4,CASSPAGGLSYNEQFF
TRBJ1-1,TRBV2,CASRGGPTEAFF
TRBJ2-1,TRBV9,CASSDFTSYNEQFF
TRBJ1-2,TRBV9,CASSPRTANYGYTF
TRBJ1-3,TRBV12-5,CASGPGQGNGNTIYF
TRBJ2-7,TRBV29-1,CSVGQDRGQYF
TRBJ2-4,TRBV10-2,CASSESKSSSGGPHIQYF
TRBJ1-1,TRBV28,CATGGQRQAFF
TRBJ2-1,TRBV5-1,CASSPGTDSYNEQFF
TRBJ2-2,TRBV5-1,CASSLDSANTGELFF
TRBJ2-5,TRBV4-3,CASSQDISETQYF
TRBJ1-2,TRBV7-2,CASSDRNRGPYGYTF
TRBJ1-1,TRBV29-1,CSVELHMNTEAFF
TRBJ2-1,TRBV7-3,CASSLRTGSSRNEQFF
TRBJ1-1,TRBV4-2,CASSHLSSPGNTEAFF
TRBJ2-7,TRBV7-2,CASSLKRGPVYEQYF
TRBJ2-7,TRBV4-2,CASSSAGAPYEQYF
TRBJ1-4,TRBV5-1,CASSLIPSGGNEKLFF
TRBJ2-3,TRBV6-4,CASSEIQGGTDTQYF
TRBJ2-3,TRBV30,CAWSETTSTDTQYF
TRBJ1-5,TRBV7-2,CASSFGGGVLNQPQHF
TRBJ2-1,TRBV6-1,CASSELRGEFF
TRBJ1-6,TRBV7-8,CASSPEFSLRGSPLHF
TRBJ1-1,TRBV4-2,CASSQDRSVTEAFF
TRBJ2-5,TRBV30,CAWSRQTFQETQYF
TRBJ1-5,TRBV2,CATRQGTNQPQHF
TRBJ2-2,TRBV18,CASARDRATGELFF
TRBJ1-3,TRBV28,CASSLVGNGNTIYF
TRBJ1-1,TRBV7-3,CASSSGQGASPEAFF
TRBJ1-2,TRBV6-4,CASSDSSGGYGYTF
TRBJ1-3,TRBV11-3,CASSLDARSSGNTIYF
TRBJ1-1,TRBV11-2,CASSLNRGTEAFF
TRBJ2-2,TRBV27,CASNNRGAVTGELFF
TRBJ2-3,TRBV4-1,CASSQGPSGNSDTQYF
TRBJ1-5,TRBV19,CASKPGQGGDSNQPQHF
TRBJ1-5,TRBV6-5,CASTGVDSNQPQHF
TRBJ2-1,TRBV28,CASSLAGQVGYNEQFF
TRBJ1-3,TRBV27,CASSFPGGVVSGNTIYF
TRBJ2-7,TRBV2,CASSEDRLNEQYF
TRBJ1-2,TRBV6-6,CASTGGFYGYTF
TRBJ2-7,TRBV19,CASSNGQGPSSKQYF